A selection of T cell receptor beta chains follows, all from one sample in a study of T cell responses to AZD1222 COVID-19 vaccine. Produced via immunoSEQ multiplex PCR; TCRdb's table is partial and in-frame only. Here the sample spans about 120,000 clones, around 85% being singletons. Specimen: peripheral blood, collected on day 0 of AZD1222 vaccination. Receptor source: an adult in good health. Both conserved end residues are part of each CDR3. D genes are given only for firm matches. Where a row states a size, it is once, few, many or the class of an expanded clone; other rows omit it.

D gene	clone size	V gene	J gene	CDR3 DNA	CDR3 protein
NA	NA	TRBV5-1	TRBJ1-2	TGCGCCAGCAGCTCTCCCAGCAGCGGCTACACCTTC	CASSSPSSGYTF
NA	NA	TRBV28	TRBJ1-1	TGTGCCAGCAGTTTAAGTCAGGGAAACACTGAAGCTTTCTTT	CASSLSQGNTEAFF
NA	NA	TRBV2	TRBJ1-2	TGTGCCAGCAGCGCAGGGGCGTTTAACTATGGCTACACCTTC	CASSAGAFNYGYTF
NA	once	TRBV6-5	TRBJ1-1	TGTGCCAGCAGGAAGAGGGCCACTGAAGCTTTCTTT	CASRKRATEAFF
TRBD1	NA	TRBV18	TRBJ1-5	TGTGCCAGCTCAACAGGACAGGGAGGTCAGCCCCAGCATTTT	CASSTGQGGQPQHF
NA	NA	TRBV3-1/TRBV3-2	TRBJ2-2	NA	CASNKLRAGGALNTGELFF
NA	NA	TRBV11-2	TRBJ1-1	TGTGCCAGCAGCCTGGAAAAGAACACTGAAGCTTTCTTT	CASSLEKNTEAFF
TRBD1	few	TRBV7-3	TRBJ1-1	TGTGCCAGCAGCTTAGGCGACAGGGTGGGCACTGAAGCTTTCTTT	CASSLGDRVGTEAFF
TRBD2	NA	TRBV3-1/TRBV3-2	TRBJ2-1	TGTGCCAGCAGACCAAGCGGGGGGGCGGACAATGAGCAGTTCTTC	CASRPSGGADNEQFF
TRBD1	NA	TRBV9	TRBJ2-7	TGTGCCAGCAGCGTAGCGGGACAGCCCTCCTACGAGCAGTACTTC	CASSVAGQPSYEQYF
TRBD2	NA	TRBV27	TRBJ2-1	TGTGCCAGCAGTTTAAGCCCACTAGCGCCGAATGAGCAGTTCTTC	CASSLSPLAPNEQFF
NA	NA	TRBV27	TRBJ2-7	TGTGCCAGCAGTTTTGCAGGGATCGGAACCTACGAGCAGTACTTC	CASSFAGIGTYEQYF
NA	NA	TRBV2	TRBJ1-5	TGTGCCAGCAGCGAAGATGGGAAAGACAATCAGCCCCAGCATTTT	CASSEDGKDNQPQHF
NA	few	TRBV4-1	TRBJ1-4	TGCGCCAGCAGCCAGTTCCGGGAAACTAATGAAAAACTGTTTTTT	CASSQFRETNEKLFF
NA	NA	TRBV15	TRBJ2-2	TGTGCCACCAGCAGAGAGGAGCTGAACACCGGGGAGCTGTTTTTT	CATSREELNTGELFF
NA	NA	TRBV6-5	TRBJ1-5	TGTGCCAGCAGGGGGGAAGTAGGTTCCCAGCATTTT	CASRGEVGSQHF
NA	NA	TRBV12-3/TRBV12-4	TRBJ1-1	TGTGCCAGCAGTCGGGGCCTGAACACTGAAGCTTTCTTT	CASSRGLNTEAFF
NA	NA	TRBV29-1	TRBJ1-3	TGCAGCGCAAGAGTGGGGTCATCTGGAAACACCATATATTTT	CSARVGSSGNTIYF
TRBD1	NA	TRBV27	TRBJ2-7	TGTGCCAGCAGTGGGACAGGTAGTCCCTACGAGCAGTACTTC	CASSGTGSPYEQYF
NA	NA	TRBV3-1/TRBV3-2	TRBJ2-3	TGTGCCAGCAGCCAGCTTGTGGGGCACACAGATACGCAGTATTTT	CASSQLVGHTDTQYF
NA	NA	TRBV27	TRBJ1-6	TGTGCCAGCAGAATAAATGGTAATTCACCCCTCCACTTT	CASRINGNSPLHF
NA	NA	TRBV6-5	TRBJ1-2	TGTGCCAGCATGAGCGCAGGGGACAACTATGGCTACACCTTC	CASMSAGDNYGYTF
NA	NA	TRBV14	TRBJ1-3	TGTGCCAGCAGCCAAAGGGCAGGAAGAATTCAACACATATATTTT	CASSQRAGRIQHIYF
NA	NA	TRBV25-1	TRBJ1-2	TGTGCCAGCAGTAAAACAGACTACTATGGCTACACCTTC	CASSKTDYYGYTF
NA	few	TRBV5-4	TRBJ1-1	TGTGCCAGCAGCCTGTATTTAGGGGCCGACACTGAAGCTTTCTTT	CASSLYLGADTEAFF
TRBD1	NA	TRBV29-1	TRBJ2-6	TGCAGCGTCGGGACAGGGGGCTCTGGGGCCAACGTCCTGACTTTC	CSVGTGGSGANVLTF
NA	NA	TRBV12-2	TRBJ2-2	TGTGCAAGTCGCTTAAGAGGGGACAGATCGAACACCGGGGAGCTGTTTTTT	CASRLRGDRSNTGELFF
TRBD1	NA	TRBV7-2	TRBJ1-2	TGTGCCAGCAGCTTGGACAGGATCTATGGCTACACCTTC	CASSLDRIYGYTF
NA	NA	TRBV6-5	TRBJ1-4	TGTGCCAGCAGTAGGAGGTTTAATGAAAAACTGTTTTTT	CASSRRFNEKLFF
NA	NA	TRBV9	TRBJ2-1	TGTGCCAGCAGCGTAGCTGTCCTATCCTACAATGAGCAGTTCTTC	CASSVAVLSYNEQFF
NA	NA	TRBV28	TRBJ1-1	TGTGCCGGGGGGTTGCGGGACACTGAAGCTTTCTTT	CAGGLRDTEAFF
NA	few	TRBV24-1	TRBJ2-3	TGTGCCACCAGTGATTTTTCCGGATTAGCGGTCACAGATACGCAGTATTTT	CATSDFSGLAVTDTQYF
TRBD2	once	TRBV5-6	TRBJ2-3	TGTGCCGGCAGCTTGATGACTAGCGGGGTCTATTCTAGCACAGATACGCAGTATTTT	CAGSLMTSGVYSSTDTQYF
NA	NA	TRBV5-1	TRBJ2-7	TGCGCCAGCAGCTTCTGGGGCGGCTACGAGCAGTACTTC	CASSFWGGYEQYF
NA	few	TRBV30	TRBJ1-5	TGTGCCTGCGGGGCAGGGGACAATCAGCCCCAGCATTTT	CACGAGDNQPQHF
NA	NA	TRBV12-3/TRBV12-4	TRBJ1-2	TGTGCCATCACGGGGCTGGGTTATGGCTACACCTTC	CAITGLGYGYTF
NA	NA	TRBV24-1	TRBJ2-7	TGTGCCACCAGTGAGGGAGGGGGGACCTACGAGCAGTACTTC	CATSEGGGTYEQYF
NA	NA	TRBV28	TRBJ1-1	TGTGCCAGCAAGGCCGCTCTTGGGGGGACTGAAGCTTTCTTT	CASKAALGGTEAFF
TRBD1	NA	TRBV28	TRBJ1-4	TGTGCCAGCCACCAGGGGGGGCTCCGCATTAATGAAAAACTGTTTTTT	CASHQGGLRINEKLFF
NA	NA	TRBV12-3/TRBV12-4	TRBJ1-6	TGTGCCAGCAGTCTTAAAGGGGGATCACCCCTCCACTTT	CASSLKGGSPLHF
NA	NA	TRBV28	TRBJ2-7	TGTGCCAGCAGTTCTCCCAACCTGCGCGAGCAGTACTTC	CASSSPNLREQYF
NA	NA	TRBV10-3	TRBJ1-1	TGTGCCATCAGTGAGCGGTCTTACAGGAACACTGAAGCTTTCTTT	CAISERSYRNTEAFF
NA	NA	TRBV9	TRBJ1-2	TGTGCCAGCAGCGTCGACAGAGCTAACTATGGCTACACCTTC	CASSVDRANYGYTF
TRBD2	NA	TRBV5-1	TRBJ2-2	TGCGCCAGCACCTGGGGTCGAGGACTAGTGAACACCGGGGAGCTGTTTTTT	CASTWGRGLVNTGELFF
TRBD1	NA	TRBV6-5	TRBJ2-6	TGTGCCAGCAGAGACAGGGGATTTGGGGCCAACGTCCTGACTTTC	CASRDRGFGANVLTF
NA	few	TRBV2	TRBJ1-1	TGTGCCAGCAGGGACGATGCTAACACTGAAGCTTTCTTT	CASRDDANTEAFF
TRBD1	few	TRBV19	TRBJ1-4	TGTGCCAGTAGTACCGGGACAGCAACTAATGAAAAACTGTTTTTT	CASSTGTATNEKLFF
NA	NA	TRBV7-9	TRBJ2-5	TGTGCCAGCAGCGCGGACTTCCAAGAGACCCAGTACTTC	CASSADFQETQYF
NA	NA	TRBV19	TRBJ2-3	TGTGCCAGTAGTATTGCAGATACGCAGTATTTT	CASSIADTQYF
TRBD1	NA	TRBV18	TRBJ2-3	TGTGCCAGCTCAGGGAGACAGGGAGATACGCAGTATTTT	CASSGRQGDTQYF
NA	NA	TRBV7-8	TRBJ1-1	TGTGCCAGCAGCTTTCGTAGGGGGGACACTGAAGCTTTCTTT	CASSFRRGDTEAFF
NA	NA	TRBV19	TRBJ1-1	TGTGCCAGTAGTATAGGCAGGAACACTGAAGCTTTCTTT	CASSIGRNTEAFF
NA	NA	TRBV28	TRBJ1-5	TGTGCCAGCAGTTTTTGGGGGCCTACCCAGCATTTT	CASSFWGPTQHF
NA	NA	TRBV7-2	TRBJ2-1	TGTGCCAGCAGCTCTCCCCCCGACAATGAGCAGTTCTTC	CASSSPPDNEQFF
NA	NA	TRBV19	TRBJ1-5	TGTGCCAGTAGACGGAGCACCGGGTTCATAAATCAGCCCCAGCATTTT	CASRRSTGFINQPQHF